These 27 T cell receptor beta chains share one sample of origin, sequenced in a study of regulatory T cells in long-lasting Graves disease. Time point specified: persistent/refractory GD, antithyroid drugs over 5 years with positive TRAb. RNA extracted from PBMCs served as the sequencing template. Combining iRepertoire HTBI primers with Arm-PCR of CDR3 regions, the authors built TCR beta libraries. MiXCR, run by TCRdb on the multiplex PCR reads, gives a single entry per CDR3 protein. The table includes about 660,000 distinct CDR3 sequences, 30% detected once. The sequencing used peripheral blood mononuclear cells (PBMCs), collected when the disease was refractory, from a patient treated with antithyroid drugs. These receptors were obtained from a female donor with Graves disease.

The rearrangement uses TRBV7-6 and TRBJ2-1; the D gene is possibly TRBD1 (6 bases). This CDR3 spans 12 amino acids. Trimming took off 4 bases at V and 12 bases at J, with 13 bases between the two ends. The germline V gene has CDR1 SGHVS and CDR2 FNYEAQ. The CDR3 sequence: CASSSQTGLQFF. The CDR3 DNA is TGTGCCAGCAGCTCCCAGACAGGCTTGCAGTTCTTC.

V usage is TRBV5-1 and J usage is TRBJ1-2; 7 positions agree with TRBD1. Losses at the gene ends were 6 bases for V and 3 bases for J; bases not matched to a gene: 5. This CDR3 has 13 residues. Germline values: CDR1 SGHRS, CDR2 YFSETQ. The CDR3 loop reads CASNPDRDYGYTF. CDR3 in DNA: TGCGCCAGCAACCCAGACAGGGACTATGGCTACACCTTC. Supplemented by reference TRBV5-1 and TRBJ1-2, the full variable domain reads KAGVTQTPRYLIKTRGQQVTLSCSPISGHRSVSWYQQTPGQGLQFLFEYFSETQRNKGNFPGRFSGRQFSNSRSEMNVSTLELGDSALYLCASNPDRDYGYTFGSGTRLTVV.

The CDR3, as DNA: TGTGCCAGCAGGACCCTGAGGCGAGGCGAAACGTATGGCTACACCTTC. It specifies CASRTLRRGETYGYTF. The chain employs TRBV12-3 or TRBV12-4 and TRBJ1-2; D ambiguous. V lost 6 bases to trimming and J lost 5 bases, with 22 bases between them. The CDR3 is 16 residues long.

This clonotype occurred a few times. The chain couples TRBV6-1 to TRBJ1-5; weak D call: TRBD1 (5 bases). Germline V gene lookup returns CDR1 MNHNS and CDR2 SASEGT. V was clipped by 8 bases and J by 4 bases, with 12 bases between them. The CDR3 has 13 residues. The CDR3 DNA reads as TGTGCCAGCCGGGACCGGTGGAATCAGCCCCAGCATTTT. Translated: CASRDRWNQPQHF.

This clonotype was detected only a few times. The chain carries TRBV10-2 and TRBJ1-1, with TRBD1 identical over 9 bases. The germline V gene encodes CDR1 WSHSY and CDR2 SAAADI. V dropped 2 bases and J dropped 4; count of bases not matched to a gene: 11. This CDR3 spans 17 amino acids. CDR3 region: CASSEALGQGMGTEAFF. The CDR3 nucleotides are TGCGCCAGCAGTGAGGCCCTTGGACAGGGGATGGGCACTGAAGCTTTCTTT.

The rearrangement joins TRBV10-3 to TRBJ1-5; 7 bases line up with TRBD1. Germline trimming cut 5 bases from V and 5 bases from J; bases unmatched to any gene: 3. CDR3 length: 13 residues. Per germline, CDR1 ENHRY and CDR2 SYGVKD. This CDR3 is CAISTGDDQPQHF. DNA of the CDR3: TGTGCCATCAGTACAGGGGATGATCAGCCCCAGCATTTT.

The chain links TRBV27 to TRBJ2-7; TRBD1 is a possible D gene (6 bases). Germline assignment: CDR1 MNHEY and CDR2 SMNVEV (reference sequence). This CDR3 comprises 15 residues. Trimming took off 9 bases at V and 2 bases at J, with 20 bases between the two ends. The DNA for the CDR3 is TGTGCCAGTGGGAACGCACAGGGAGCGGCCTACGAGCAGTACTTC. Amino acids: CASGNAQGAAYEQYF.

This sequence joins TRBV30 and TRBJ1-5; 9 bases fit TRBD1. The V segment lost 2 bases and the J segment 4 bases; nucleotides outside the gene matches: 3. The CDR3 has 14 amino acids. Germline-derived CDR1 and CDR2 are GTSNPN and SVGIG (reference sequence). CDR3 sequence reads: CAWSLTGGNQPQHF. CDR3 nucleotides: TGTGCCTGGAGTTTGACAGGGGGTAATCAGCCCCAGCATTTT.

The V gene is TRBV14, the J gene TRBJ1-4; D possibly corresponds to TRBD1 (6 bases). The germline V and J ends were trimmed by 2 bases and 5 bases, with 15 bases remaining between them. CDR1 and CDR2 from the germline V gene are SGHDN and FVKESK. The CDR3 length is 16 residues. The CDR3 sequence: CASSQPKTGNNEKLFF. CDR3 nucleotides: TGTGCCAGCAGCCAACCAAAGACAGGAAACAATGAAAAACTGTTTTTT.

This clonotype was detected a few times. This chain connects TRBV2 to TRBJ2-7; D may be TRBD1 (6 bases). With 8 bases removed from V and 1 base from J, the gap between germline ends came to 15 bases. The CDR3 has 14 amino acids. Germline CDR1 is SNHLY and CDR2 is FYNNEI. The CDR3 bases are TGTGCCAGCGGGGGCCGAGGGTTATCCTACGAGCAGTACTTC. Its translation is CASGGRGLSYEQYF. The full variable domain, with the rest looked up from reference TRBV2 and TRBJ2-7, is EPEVTQTPSHQVTQMGQEVILRCVPISNHLYFYWYRQILGQKVEFLVSFYNNEISEKSEIFDDQFSVERPDGSNFTLKIRSTKLEDSAMYFCASGGRGLSYEQYFGPGTRLTVT.

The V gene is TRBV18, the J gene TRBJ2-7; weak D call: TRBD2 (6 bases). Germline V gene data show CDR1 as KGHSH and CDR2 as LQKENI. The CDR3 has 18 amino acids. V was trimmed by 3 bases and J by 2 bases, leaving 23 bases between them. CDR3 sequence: CASSPLAVGGKATYEQYF. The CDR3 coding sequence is TGTGCCAGCTCACCGCTAGCTGTGGGCGGGAAGGCTACCTACGAGCAGTACTTC.

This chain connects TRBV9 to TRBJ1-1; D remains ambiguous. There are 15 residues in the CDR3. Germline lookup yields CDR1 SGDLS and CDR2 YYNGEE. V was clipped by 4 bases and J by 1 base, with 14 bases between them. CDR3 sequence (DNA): TGTGCCAGCAGCCCCCGAGCAGCCCCGAACACTGAAGCTTTCTTT. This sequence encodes CASSPRAAPNTEAFF.

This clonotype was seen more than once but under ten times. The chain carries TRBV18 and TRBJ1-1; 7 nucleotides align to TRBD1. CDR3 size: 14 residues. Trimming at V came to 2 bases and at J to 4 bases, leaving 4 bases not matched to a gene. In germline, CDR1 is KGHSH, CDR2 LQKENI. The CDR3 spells CASSPKDRITEAFF. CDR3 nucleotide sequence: TGTGCCAGCTCACCAAAGGACAGGATCACTGAAGCTTTCTTT. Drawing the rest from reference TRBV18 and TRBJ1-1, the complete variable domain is NAGVMQNPRHLVRRRGQEARLRCSPMKGHSHVYWYRQLPEEGLKFMVYLQKENIIDESGMPKERFSAEFPKEGPSILRIQQVVRGDSAAYFCASSPKDRITEAFFGQGTRLTVV.

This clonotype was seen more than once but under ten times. CDR3 in amino acids: CASSESWTDNSPLHF. The CDR3 DNA sequence: TGTGCCAGCAGCGAATCTTGGACAGACAATTCACCCCTCCACTTT. This chain uses TRBV9 with TRBJ1-6, with a weak D call TRBD1 (6 bases). Germline CDR1 reads SGDLS; CDR2 reads YYNGEE. V was trimmed by 3 bases and J by 7 bases, leaving 14 bases between them. The CDR3 runs 15 residues.

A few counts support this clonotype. As DNA, the CDR3 is TGCGCCAGCAGCGTTAAGAGCGGAGCGAACACCGGGGAGCTGTTTTTT. Its translation is CASSVKSGANTGELFF. The gene calls are TRBV10-2 and TRBJ2-2; D may be TRBD2 (5 bases). V was pared by 6 bases and J by 0 bases, with 14 bases between. The CDR3 covers 16 residues. Germline V gives CDR1 WSHSY, CDR2 SAAADI.

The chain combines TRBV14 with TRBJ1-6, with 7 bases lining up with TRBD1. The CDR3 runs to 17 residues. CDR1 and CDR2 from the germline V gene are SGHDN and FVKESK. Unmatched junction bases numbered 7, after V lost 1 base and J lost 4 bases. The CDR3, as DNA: TGTGCCAGCAGCCAAGTTACAGGGGTTCGGTATAATTCACCCCTCCACTTT. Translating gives CASSQVTGVRYNSPLHF. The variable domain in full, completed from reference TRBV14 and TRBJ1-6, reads EAGVTQFPSHSVIEKGQTVTLRCDPISGHDNLYWYRRVMGKEIKFLLHFVKESKQDESGMPNNRFLAERTGGTYSTLKVQPAELEDSGVYFCASSQVTGVRYNSPLHFGNGTRLTVT.

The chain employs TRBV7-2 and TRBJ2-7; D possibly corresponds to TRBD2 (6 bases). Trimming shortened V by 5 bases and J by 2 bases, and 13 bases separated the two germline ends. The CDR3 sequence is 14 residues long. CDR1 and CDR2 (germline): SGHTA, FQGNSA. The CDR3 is CASSGGSGPYEQYF. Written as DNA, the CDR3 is TGTGCCAGCAGCGGGGGGTCAGGACCCTACGAGCAGTACTTC. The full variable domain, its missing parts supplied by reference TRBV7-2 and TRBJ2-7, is GAGVSQSPSNKVTEKGKDVELRCDPISGHTALYWYRQSLGQGLEFLIYFQGNSAPDKSGLPSDRFSAERTGGSVSTLTIQRTQQEDSAVYLCASSGGSGPYEQYFGPGTRLTVT.

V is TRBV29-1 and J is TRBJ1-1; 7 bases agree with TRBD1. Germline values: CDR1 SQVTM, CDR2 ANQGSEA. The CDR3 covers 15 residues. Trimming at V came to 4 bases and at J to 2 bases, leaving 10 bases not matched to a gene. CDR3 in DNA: TGCAGCGTTGGAGCTGATCGACAGGGCAACACTGAAGCTTTCTTT. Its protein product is CSVGADRQGNTEAFF.

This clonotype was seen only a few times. The CDR3 nucleotides are TGCAGTGCTAGCGCTGGGACGGGTGAAGAGACCCAGTACTTC. Residues: CSASAGTGEETQYF. The gene calls are TRBV20-1 and TRBJ2-5, with D perhaps being TRBD1 or TRBD2 (5 bases each). This CDR3 is 14 amino acids long. Germline CDR1 and CDR2: DFQATT and SNEGSKA (reference sequence). With 3 bases removed from V and 3 bases from J, the gap between germline ends came to 14 bases.

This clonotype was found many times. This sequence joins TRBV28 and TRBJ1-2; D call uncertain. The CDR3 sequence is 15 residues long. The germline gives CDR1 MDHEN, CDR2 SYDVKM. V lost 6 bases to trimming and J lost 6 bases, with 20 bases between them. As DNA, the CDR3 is TGTGCCAGCAGCCTTCCCAGGACGCAGGATCATGGCTACACCTTC. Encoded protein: CASSLPRTQDHGYTF.

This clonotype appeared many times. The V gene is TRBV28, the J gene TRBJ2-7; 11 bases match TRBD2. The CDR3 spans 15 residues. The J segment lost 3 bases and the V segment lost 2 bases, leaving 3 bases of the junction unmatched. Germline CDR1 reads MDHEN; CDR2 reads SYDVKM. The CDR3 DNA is TGTGCCAGCAGTTTACAACTAGCGGGGGACTACGAGCAGTACTTC. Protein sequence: CASSLQLAGDYEQYF.

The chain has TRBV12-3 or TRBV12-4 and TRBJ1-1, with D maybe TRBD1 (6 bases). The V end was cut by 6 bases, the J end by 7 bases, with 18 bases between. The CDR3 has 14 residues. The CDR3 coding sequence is TGTGCCAGCAGCCGACTTGGGGGGGGCGGTGAAGCTTTCTTT. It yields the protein CASSRLGGGGEAFF.

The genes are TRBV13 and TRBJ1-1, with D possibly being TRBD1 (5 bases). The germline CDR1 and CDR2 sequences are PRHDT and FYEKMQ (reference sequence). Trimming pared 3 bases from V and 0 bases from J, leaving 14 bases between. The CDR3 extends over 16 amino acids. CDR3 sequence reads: CASSLGTTQLNTEAFF. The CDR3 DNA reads TGTGCCAGCAGCTTGGGGACGACACAGCTGAACACTGAAGCTTTCTTT.

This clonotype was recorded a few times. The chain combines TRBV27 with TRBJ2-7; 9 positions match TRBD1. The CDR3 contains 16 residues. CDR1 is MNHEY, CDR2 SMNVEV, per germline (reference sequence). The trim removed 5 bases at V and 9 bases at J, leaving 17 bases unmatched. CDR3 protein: CASSPSGTGNTYWQYF. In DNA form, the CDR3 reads TGTGCCAGCAGTCCCTCCGGGACAGGGAATACGTATTGGCAGTACTTC.

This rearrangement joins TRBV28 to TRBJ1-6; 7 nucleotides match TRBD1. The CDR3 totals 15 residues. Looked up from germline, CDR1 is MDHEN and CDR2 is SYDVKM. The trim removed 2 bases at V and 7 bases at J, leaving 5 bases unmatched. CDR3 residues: CASSLPGQLNSPLHF. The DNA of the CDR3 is TGTGCCAGCAGTTTACCGGGACAGTTAAATTCACCCCTCCACTTT.

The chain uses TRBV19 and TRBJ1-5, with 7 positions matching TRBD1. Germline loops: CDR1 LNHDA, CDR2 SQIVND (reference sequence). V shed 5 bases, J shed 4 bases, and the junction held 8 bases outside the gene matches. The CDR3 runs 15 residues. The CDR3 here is CASSVFQQGNQPQHF. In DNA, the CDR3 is TGTGCCAGTAGTGTGTTCCAACAGGGGAATCAGCCCCAGCATTTT.

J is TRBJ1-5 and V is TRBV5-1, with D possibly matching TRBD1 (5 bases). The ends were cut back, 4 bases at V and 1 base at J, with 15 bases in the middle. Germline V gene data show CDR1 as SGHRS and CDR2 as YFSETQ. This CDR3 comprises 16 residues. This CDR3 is CASSPGDFGSNQPQHF. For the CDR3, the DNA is TGCGCCAGCAGCCCCGGGGACTTTGGGAGCAATCAGCCCCAGCATTTT. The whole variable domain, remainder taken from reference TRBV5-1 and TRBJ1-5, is KAGVTQTPRYLIKTRGQQVTLSCSPISGHRSVSWYQQTPGQGLQFLFEYFSETQRNKGNFPGRFSGRQFSNSRSEMNVSTLELGDSALYLCASSPGDFGSNQPQHFGDGTRLSIL.